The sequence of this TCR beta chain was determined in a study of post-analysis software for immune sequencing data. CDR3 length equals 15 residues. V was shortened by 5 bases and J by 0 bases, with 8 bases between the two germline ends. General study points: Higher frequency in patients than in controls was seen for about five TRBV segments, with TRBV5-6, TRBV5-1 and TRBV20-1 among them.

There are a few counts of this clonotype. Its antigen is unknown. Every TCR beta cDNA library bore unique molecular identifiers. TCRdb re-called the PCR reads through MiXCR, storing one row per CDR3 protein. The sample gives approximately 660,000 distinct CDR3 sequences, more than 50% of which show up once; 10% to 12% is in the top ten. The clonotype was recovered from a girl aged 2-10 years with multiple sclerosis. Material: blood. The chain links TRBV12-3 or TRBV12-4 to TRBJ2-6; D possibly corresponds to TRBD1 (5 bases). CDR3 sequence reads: CASSPQGSGANVLTF. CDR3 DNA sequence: TGTGCCAGCAGTCCCCAGGGCTCTGGGGCCAACGTCCTGACTTTC.